The 31 T cell receptor beta chains below were found in one sample sequenced in a study of OX40 agonist ivuxolimab in advanced cancers. TCRdb's table, derived via immunoSEQ multiplex PCR, lists solely in-frame clones and lacks some. The data contain about 80,000 clones, around 89% of them singletons. Sequenced material: CD4+ or CD8+ T cells sorted from blood, taken in a trial of the OX40 agonist ivuxolimab. Receptors originate from an adult with an advanced solid tumor such as melanoma, head and neck, liver or kidney cancer.

The CDR3 spells CSARTTGEAFF. The CDR3 DNA reads as TGCAGTGCTAGGACGACAGGGGAAGCTTTCTTT. V is TRBV20-1 and J is TRBJ1-1; 7 nucleotides align to TRBD1. Germline V CDR1 and CDR2: DFQATT, SNEGSKA (reference sequence). V trimming: 3 bases; J trimming: 8 bases; junction bases outside the gene matches: 3. The CDR3 totals 11 residues.

The CDR3 bases are TGTGCCAGCAGCGAACATACAGGGGGGGTCCATCTCTACGAGCAGTACTTC. It is translated as CASSEHTGGVHLYEQYF. V usage is TRBV21-1 and J usage is TRBJ2-7; the D call TRBD1 from the table was never checked on the DNA. TRBV21-1 is an annotated pseudogene. CDR3 length: 17 residues.

V and J are TRBV28 and TRBJ2-7; D ambiguous. CDR3 length: 12 amino acids. Per the germline V gene, CDR1 is MDHEN and CDR2 is SYDVKM. Trimming cost V 3 bases and J 2 bases, with 5 bases left between them. The CDR3 region is CASSLGAYEQYF. The DNA of the CDR3 is TGTGCCAGCAGTTTGGGCGCCTACGAGCAGTACTTC. Full variable domain (outside the CDR3, taken from reference TRBV28 and TRBJ2-7): DVKVTQSSRYLVKRTGEKVFLECVQDMDHENMFWYRQDPGLGLRLIYFSYDVKMKEKGDIPEGYSVSREKKERFSLILESASTNQTSMYLCASSLGAYEQYFGPGTRLTVT.

The rearrangement joins TRBV6-1 to TRBJ1-5, with D possibly matching TRBD1 (5 bases). The CDR3 runs 13 residues. V gave up 7 bases and J gave up 7 bases, with 14 bases separating them. Germline V CDR1 and CDR2: MNHNS, SASEGT. The CDR3 region is CASIQGGGQPQHF. The CDR3, as DNA: TGTGCCAGCATCCAGGGAGGTGGGCAGCCCCAGCATTTT.

This clone was detected only once. This chain connects TRBV7-2 to TRBJ2-5; possibly TRBD2 for D (6 bases). The V end was cut by 5 bases, the J end by 1 base, with 14 bases between. Germline lookup yields CDR1 SGHTA and CDR2 FQGNSA. The CDR3 length is 15 residues. DNA for the CDR3: TGTGCCAGCAGCCCTCCGTTTAGCGGCCAAGAGACCCAGTACTTC. It encodes CASSPPFSGQETQYF.

The rearrangement uses TRBV5-4 and TRBJ2-5, with 9 bases matching TRBD1. The germline CDR1 and CDR2 sequences are SGHNT and YYREEE (reference sequence). The junction had 3 bases not matched to a gene; V was cut back by 4 bases and J by 2 bases. CDR3 length equals 14 residues. In DNA, the CDR3 is TGTGCCAGCAGCACAGGACAGGGGCAAGAGACCCAGTACTTC. It is translated as CASSTGQGQETQYF.

This rearrangement joins TRBV5-1 to TRBJ2-7; D possibly corresponds to TRBD2 (6 bases). In germline, CDR1 is SGHRS, CDR2 YFSETQ. There are 15 residues in the CDR3. The V end lost 4 bases, the J end lost 0 bases, and 14 bases lay between the germline ends. CDR3 region: CASSLSGGSSYEQYF. CDR3 sequence (DNA): TGCGCCAGCAGCCTTAGTGGGGGGAGCTCCTACGAGCAGTACTTC.

This chain uses TRBV2 with TRBJ2-1; possibly TRBD2 for D (5 bases). This CDR3 is built from 12 residues. From germline, CDR1 is SNHLY and CDR2 FYNNEI. The V and J ends lost 1 base and 13 bases respectively, with 11 bases between them. CDR3 amino acids: CASSEEGRIQFF. The CDR3 DNA is TGTGCCAGCAGTGAAGAAGGGAGAATCCAGTTCTTC.

The chain employs TRBV2 and TRBJ1-6; possibly TRBD1 for D (5 bases). The length of the CDR3 is 15 residues. Germline loops: CDR1 SNHLY, CDR2 FYNNEI. Trimming left V 8 bases short and J 9 bases short, with 20 bases between. The CDR3 region has the DNA TGTGCCAGCTCTAGGGGCGCAGGAGGAGGTTCACCCCTCCACTTT. This encodes CASSRGAGGGSPLHF.

The V gene is TRBV18, the J gene TRBJ2-3, with a weak D call TRBD1 (8 bases). The CDR3 is 15 residues long. Germline V lookup: CDR1 KGHSH, CDR2 LQKENI. V lost 6 bases and J lost 3, with 16 bases in between. The CDR3 DNA reads TGTGCCAGCTCCCCCGGACAGGGAGGGACAGATACGCAGTATTTT. It is translated as CASSPGQGGTDTQYF.

J is TRBJ1-1 and V is TRBV18; D is uncertain. The V and J ends lost 0 bases and 1 base respectively, with 9 bases between them. The CDR3 contains 15 residues. Germline V CDR1 and CDR2: KGHSH, LQKENI. The CDR3 is CASSPPGRANTEAFF. The CDR3 bases are TGTGCCAGCTCACCACCGGGCAGAGCGAACACTGAAGCTTTCTTT.

V usage is TRBV28 and J usage is TRBJ1-2, with 8 bases aligning to TRBD1. The CDR3 spans 16 residues. The V and J ends lost 4 bases and 7 bases, in that order; junction bases with no gene match: 14. Germline values: CDR1 MDHEN, CDR2 SYDVKM. The CDR3: CASSSVGQGGLGGYTF. The CDR3 coding sequence is TGTGCCAGCAGTTCCGTCGGACAGGGCGGTTTGGGTGGCTACACCTTC.

The chain couples TRBV27 to TRBJ1-1, with TRBD1 as a possible D gene (5 bases). CDR3 size: 15 residues. Trimming stripped 2 bases from V and 6 bases from J, with 16 bases between. CDR1 is MNHEY and CDR2 is SMNVEV in the germline V gene (reference sequence). The CDR3 nucleotides read TGTGCCAGCAGTTTACGGTGGGGGGTAGCCGCTGAAGCTTTCTTT. As protein: CASSLRWGVAAEAFF.

The CDR3 here is CSVERGERTDTQYF. The CDR3 region has the DNA TGCAGCGTTGAGCGGGGGGAACGCACAGATACGCAGTATTTT. The gene calls are TRBV29-1 and TRBJ2-3; 8 bases are a match to TRBD2. The J segment lost 1 base and the V segment lost 3 bases, leaving 3 bases of the junction unmatched. Germline-derived CDR1 and CDR2 are SQVTM and ANQGSEA. The CDR3 has 14 residues.

The chain employs TRBV28 and TRBJ1-4, with TRBD1 matching 8 bases. The CDR3 loop spans 15 amino acids. V shed 6 bases and J 7 bases; nucleotides not matched to a gene: 10. CDR1 and CDR2 (germline): MDHEN, SYDVKM. The CDR3 loop reads CASSAGTGISEKLFF. CDR3 nucleotides: TGTGCCAGCAGCGCCGGGACAGGTATATCTGAAAAACTGTTTTTT.

The V and J genes are TRBV7-3 and TRBJ1-1; D gene ambiguous. There are 13 residues in the CDR3. Per the germline V gene, CDR1 is SGHTA and CDR2 is FQGTGA. The ends were cut back, 5 bases at V and 1 base at J, with 8 bases in the middle. CDR3 sequence (DNA): TGTGCCAGCAGCCCAAACAGGAACACTGAAGCTTTCTTT. Its translation: CASSPNRNTEAFF.

CDR3 bases: TGTGCCAGCAGTTTGGTACGGATTAATTCACCCCTCCACTTT. Its translation: CASSLVRINSPLHF. This chain joins TRBV6-5 and TRBJ1-6, with unresolved D. Deletions cut 4 bases from V and 6 bases from J, with 10 bases between. Germline values: CDR1 MNHEY, CDR2 SVGAGI. The CDR3 length is 14 residues.

The chain joins TRBV5-6 to TRBJ2-2; no firm D call. Germline V gene lookup returns CDR1 SGHDT and CDR2 YYEEEE. The CDR3 has 16 residues. Between the trimmed V and J ends, which lost 2 bases and 2 bases, there was a span of 13 bases. CDR3 region: CASSFGQFSNTGELFF. The DNA of the CDR3 is TGTGCCAGCAGCTTCGGGCAGTTTTCAAACACCGGGGAGCTGTTTTTT.

This clone was seen once. The CDR3 sequence is CASSSQGYEQYF. The CDR3 nucleotides read TGTGCCAGCAGTTCGCAGGGATACGAGCAGTACTTC. The chain uses TRBV2 and TRBJ2-7, with TRBD1 as a possible D gene (5 bases). CDR3 length equals 12 residues. Looked up from germline, CDR1 is SNHLY and CDR2 is FYNNEI. The V and J ends lost 5 bases and 4 bases respectively, with 9 bases between them.

This chain connects TRBV11-1 to TRBJ2-1; D is perhaps TRBD1 (7 bases). The CDR3 totals 13 residues. V was clipped by 5 bases and J by 15 bases, with 20 bases between them. Germline loops: CDR1 SGHAT, CDR2 FQDESV (reference sequence). The CDR3 DNA reads as TGTGCCAGCAGCCCGCCCCTTACAGGGGAGGTGTTCTTC. Its translation: CASSPPLTGEVFF.

The chain links TRBV6-6 to TRBJ2-7, with D possibly TRBD1 on 5 matching bases. CDR1 is MNHNY and CDR2 is SVGAGI in the germline V gene (reference sequence). The ends were cut back, 5 bases at V and 2 bases at J, with 16 bases in the middle. The CDR3 contains 15 residues. The CDR3 protein is CASSRLSGATYEQYF. CDR3 DNA sequence: TGTGCCAGCAGTCGTTTAAGTGGGGCCACCTACGAGCAGTACTTC.

The rearrangement uses TRBV5-1 and TRBJ2-1; 7 nucleotides line up with TRBD2. In germline, CDR1 is SGHRS, CDR2 YFSETQ. V shed 3 bases, J shed 10 bases, and the junction held 10 bases outside the gene matches. CDR3 size: 14 residues. The CDR3 DNA follows: TGCGCCAGCAGCTCCCGGGACTTAGCGGGCGAGCAGTTCTTC. This encodes CASSSRDLAGEQFF.

The V call is TRBV14, the J call TRBJ2-3; D not resolved. This CDR3 contains 14 residues. The ends were cut back, 0 bases at V and 3 bases at J, with 7 bases in the middle. CDR1 is SGHDN, CDR2 FVKESK, per germline. The CDR3 DNA reads TGTGCCAGCAGCCAAGATGGGGTTACAGATACGCAGTATTTT. Protein sequence: CASSQDGVTDTQYF.

The chain links TRBV18 to TRBJ2-2; the D is unclear. Trimming removed 2 bases at V and 6 bases at J, with 13 bases between. Germline V lookup: CDR1 KGHSH, CDR2 LQKENI. There are 15 residues in the CDR3. The CDR3 DNA follows: TGTGCCAGCTCACCAAATCAAGGTGGAGCCGGGGAGCTGTTTTTT. It codes for CASSPNQGGAGELFF.

Details on this clone: Other DNA sequences of this sample code for an identical CDR3. The V call is TRBV29-1, the J call TRBJ1-5, with D possibly matching TRBD1 (5 bases). The length of the CDR3 is 12 residues. V lost 4 bases, J lost 3 bases, and 7 bases lay in between. Germline V lookup: CDR1 SQVTM, CDR2 ANQGSEA. CDR3 in DNA: TGCAGCGTTGGGGGGAACAATCAGCCCCAGCATTTT. It yields the protein CSVGGNNQPQHF.

The chain carries TRBV4-1 and TRBJ1-4; tentatively, D is TRBD1 (5 bases). The CDR3 is 19 amino acids. CDR1 and CDR2 from the germline V gene are MGHRA and YSYEKL. Trimming removed 0 bases from V and 3 bases from J, with 20 bases in between. Written as DNA, the CDR3 is TGCGCCAGCAGCCAAGATCATTCCGGGGGGGAGAGCTCTAATGAAAAACTGTTTTTT. Protein: CASSQDHSGGESSNEKLFF.

On this clone itself: The junction and the germline gene differ at one end; a read error may be behind it. The CDR3 loop is CASSRDTYSNRPQHF. The CDR3 region has the DNA TGTGCCAGCAGCCGGGACACCTATAGCAATCGGCCCCAGCATTTT. The rearrangement links TRBV9 to TRBJ1-5, with D possibly TRBD1 on 6 matching bases. The CDR3 runs 15 residues. Germline V gene data show CDR1 as SGDLS and CDR2 as YYNGEE.

The chain is built from TRBV10-2 and TRBJ1-1, with no clear D. Germline assignment: CDR1 WSHSY and CDR2 SAAADI. V lost 3 bases to trimming and J lost 1 base, with 9 bases between them. The CDR3 is 14 amino acids. The CDR3 region has the DNA TGCGCCAGCAGTGACATCTACTCGAACACTGAAGCTTTCTTT. Translation gives CASSDIYSNTEAFF.

The J gene is TRBJ1-1, the V gene TRBV20-1, with TRBD1 as a possible D gene (5 bases). V was cut by 2 bases and J by 8 bases, with 6 bases left in between. CDR3 length equals 10 residues. Germline CDR1 and CDR2: DFQATT and SNEGSKA (reference sequence). Written as DNA, the CDR3 is TGCAGTGCTAGAAAGGGGGAAGCTTTCTTT. It codes for CSARKGEAFF.

This chain links TRBV18 with TRBJ2-5, with a weak D call TRBD1 (5 bases). Germline V CDR1 and CDR2: KGHSH, LQKENI. V dropped 0 bases and J dropped 5 bases, with 13 bases sitting between them. There are 15 residues in the CDR3. CDR3 sequence: CASSPPIQGGETQYF. The CDR3 nucleotides are TGTGCCAGCTCACCACCCATCCAGGGTGGTGAGACCCAGTACTTC.

This rearrangement joins TRBV19 to TRBJ1-1, with D uncertain. The CDR3 has 13 amino acids. Per the germline V gene, CDR1 is LNHDA and CDR2 is SQIVND (reference sequence). The ends were cut back, 3 bases at V and 5 bases at J, with 10 bases in the middle. The CDR3 bases are TGTGCCAGTAGTATGGGAGGCATGACTGAAGCTTTCTTT. It is translated as CASSMGGMTEAFF.